This TCR beta chain was recovered during a study of PD-1 blockade in classical Hodgkin lymphoma. Sequenced by immunoSEQ multiplex PCR; TCRdb stores in-frame clones only, minus some. The sample has roughly 70,000 clones; over 90% are singletons. Germline-derived CDR1 and CDR2 are MNHEY and SVGAGI. The V and J ends lost 3 bases and 1 base, in that order; junction bases with no gene match: 2. CDR3 length equals 15 residues. Documented time point: newly diagnosed, previously untreated cHL patient sample. The sequence was collected from a human donor with classical Hodgkin lymphoma. J is TRBJ1-2 and V is TRBV6-5, with 10 bases matching TRBD1. The sequenced sample was peripheral blood mononuclear cells (PBMCs). CDR3 in DNA: TGTGCCAGCAGTTATGGGACAGGGGTTAACTATGGCTACACCTTC. Its translation is CASSYGTGVNYGYTF.